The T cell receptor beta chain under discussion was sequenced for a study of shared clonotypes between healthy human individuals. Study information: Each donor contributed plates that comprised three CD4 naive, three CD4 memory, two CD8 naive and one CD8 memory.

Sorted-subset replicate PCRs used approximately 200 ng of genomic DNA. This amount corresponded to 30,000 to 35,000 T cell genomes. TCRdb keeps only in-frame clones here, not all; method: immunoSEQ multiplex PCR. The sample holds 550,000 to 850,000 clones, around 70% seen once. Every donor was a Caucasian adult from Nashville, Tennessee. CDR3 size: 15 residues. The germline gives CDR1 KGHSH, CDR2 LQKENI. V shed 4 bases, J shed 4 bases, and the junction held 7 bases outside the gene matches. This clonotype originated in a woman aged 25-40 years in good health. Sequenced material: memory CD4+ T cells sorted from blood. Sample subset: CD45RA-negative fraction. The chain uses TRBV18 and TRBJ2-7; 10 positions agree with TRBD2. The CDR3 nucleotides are TGTGCCAGCTCACTAGCTAGCGGGAGTCTGTACGAGCAGTACTTC. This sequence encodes CASSLASGSLYEQYF.